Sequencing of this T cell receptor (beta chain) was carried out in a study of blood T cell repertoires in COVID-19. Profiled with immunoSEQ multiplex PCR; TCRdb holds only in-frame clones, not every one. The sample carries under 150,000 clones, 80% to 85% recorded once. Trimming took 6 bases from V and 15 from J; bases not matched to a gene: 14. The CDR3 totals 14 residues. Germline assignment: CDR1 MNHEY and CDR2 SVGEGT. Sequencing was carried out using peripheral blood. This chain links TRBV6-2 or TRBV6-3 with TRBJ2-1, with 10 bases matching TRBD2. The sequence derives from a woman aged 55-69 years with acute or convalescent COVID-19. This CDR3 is CASSRPASGSNAFF. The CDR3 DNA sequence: TGTGCCAGCAGCCGACCGGCTAGCGGGAGTAACGCGTTCTTC.